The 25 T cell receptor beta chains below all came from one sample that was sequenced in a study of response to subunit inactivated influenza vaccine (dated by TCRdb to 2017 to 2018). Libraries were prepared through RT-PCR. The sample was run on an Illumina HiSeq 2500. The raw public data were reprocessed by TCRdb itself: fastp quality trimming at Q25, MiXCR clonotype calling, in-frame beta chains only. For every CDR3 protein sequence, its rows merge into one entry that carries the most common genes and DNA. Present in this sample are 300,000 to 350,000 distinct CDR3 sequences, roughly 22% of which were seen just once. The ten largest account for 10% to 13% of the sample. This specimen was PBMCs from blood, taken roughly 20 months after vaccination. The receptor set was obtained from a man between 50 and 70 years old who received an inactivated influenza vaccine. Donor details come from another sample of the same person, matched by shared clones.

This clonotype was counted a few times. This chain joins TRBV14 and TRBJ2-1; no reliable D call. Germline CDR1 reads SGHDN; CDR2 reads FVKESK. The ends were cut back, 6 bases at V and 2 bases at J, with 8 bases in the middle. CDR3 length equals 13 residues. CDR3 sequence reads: CASSPRPYNEQFF. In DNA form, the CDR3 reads TGTGCCAGCAGTCCCCGACCCTACAATGAGCAGTTCTTC.

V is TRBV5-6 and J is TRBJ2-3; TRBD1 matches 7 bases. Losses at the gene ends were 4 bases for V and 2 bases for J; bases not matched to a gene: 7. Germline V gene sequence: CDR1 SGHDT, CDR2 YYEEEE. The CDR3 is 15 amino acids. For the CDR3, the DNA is TGTGCCAGCAGCCCACAGGACAGGTACACAGATACGCAGTATTTT. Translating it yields CASSPQDRYTDTQYF.

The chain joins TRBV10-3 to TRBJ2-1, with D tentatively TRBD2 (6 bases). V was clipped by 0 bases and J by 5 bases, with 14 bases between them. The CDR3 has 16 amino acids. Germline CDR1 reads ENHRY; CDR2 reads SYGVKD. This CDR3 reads CAISESRSGVNNEQFF. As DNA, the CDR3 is TGTGCCATCAGTGAGTCGCGTAGCGGAGTAAACAATGAGCAGTTCTTC.

The DNA of the CDR3 is TGCGCCAGCAGCCCGGACTGGATCAACAATGAGCAGTTCTTC. As protein: CASSPDWINNEQFF. The rearrangement links TRBV5-1 to TRBJ2-1; D possibly corresponds to TRBD2 (5 bases). The V end lost 4 bases, the J end lost 5 bases, and 13 bases lay between the germline ends. The CDR3 loop spans 14 amino acids. CDR1 SGHRS and CDR2 YFSETQ come from the germline V gene.

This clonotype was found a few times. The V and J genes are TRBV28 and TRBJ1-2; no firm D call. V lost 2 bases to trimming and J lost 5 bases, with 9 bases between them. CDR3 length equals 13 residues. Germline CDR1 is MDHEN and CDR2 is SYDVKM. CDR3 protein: CASSLGGRYGYTF. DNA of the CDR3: TGTGCCAGCAGTTTAGGTGGTCGGTATGGCTACACCTTC.

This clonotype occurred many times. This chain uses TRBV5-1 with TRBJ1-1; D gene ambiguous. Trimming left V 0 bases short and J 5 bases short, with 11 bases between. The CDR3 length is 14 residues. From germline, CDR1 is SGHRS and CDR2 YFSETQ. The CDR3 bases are TGCGCCAGCAGCTTGGAGGTCCAAGGGACTGAAGCTTTCTTT. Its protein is CASSLEVQGTEAFF.

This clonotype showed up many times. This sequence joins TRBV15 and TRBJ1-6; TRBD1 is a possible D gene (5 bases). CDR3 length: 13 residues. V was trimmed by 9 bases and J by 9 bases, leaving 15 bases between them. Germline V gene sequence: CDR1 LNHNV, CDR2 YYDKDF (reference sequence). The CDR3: CATGGGNGSPLHF. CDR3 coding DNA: TGTGCCACAGGTGGGGGTAATGGTTCACCCCTCCACTTT.

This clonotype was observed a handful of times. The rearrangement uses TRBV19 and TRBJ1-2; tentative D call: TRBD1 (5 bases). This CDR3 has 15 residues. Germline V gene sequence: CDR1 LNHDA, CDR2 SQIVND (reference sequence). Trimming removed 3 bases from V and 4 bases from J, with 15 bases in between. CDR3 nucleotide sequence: TGTGCCAGTAGTATTGCGGCGCAGGGCGGCTATGGCTACACCTTC. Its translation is CASSIAAQGGYGYTF. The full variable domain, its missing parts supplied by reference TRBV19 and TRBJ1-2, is DGGITQSPKYLFRKEGQNVTLSCEQNLNHDAMYWYRQDPGQGLRLIYYSQIVNDFQKGDIAEGYSVSREKKESFPLTVTSAQKNPTAFYLCASSIAAQGGYGYTFGSGTRLTVV.

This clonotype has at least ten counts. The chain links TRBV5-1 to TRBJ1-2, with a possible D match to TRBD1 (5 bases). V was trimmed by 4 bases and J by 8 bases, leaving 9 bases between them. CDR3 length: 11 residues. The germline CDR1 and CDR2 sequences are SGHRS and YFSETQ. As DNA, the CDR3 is TGCGCCAGCAGCGGATCAGGGGGCTACACCTTC. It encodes CASSGSGGYTF.

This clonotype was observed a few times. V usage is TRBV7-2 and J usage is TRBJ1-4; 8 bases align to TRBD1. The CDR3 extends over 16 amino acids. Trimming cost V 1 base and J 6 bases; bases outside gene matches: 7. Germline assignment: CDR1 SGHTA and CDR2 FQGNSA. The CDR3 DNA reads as TGTGCCAGCAGCTTAGGGACAGGGAAGTCTGATGAAAAACTGTTTTTT. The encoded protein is CASSLGTGKSDEKLFF.

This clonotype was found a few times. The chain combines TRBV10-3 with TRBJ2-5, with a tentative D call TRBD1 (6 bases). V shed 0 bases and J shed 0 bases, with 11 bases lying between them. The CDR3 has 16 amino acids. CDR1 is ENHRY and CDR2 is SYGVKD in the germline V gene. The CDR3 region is CAISESDRGYQETQYF. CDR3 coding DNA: TGTGCCATCAGTGAGTCGGACAGAGGGTACCAAGAGACCCAGTACTTC.

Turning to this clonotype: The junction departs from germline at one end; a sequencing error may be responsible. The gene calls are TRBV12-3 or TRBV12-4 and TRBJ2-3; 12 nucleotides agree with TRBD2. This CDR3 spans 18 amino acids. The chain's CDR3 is CTSSLDGLAGTSTDTQYF. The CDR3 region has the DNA TGTACCAGCAGTTTAGATGGACTAGCGGGGACTAGCACAGATACGCAGTATTTT.

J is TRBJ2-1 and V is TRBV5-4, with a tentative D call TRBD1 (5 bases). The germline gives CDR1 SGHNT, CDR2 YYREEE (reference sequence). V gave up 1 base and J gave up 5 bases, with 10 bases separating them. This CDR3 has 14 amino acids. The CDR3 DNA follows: TGTGCCAGCAGCTTGAGGGGAATCCACAATGAGCAGTTCTTC. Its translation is CASSLRGIHNEQFF.

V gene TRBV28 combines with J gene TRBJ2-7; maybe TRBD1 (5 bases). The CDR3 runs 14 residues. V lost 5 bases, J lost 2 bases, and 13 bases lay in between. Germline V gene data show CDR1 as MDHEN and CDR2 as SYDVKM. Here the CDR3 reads CASSTPTVPYEQYF. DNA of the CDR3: TGTGCCAGCAGTACCCCGACAGTACCCTACGAGCAGTACTTC.

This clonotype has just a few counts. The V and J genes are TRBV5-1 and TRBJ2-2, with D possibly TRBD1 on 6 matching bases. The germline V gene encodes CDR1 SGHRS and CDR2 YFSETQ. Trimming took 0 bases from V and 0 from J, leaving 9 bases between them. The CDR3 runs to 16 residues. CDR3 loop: CASSLGGTTNTGELFF. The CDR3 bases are TGCGCCAGCAGCTTGGGAGGGACAACGAACACCGGGGAGCTGTTTTTT. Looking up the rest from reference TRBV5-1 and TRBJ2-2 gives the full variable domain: KAGVTQTPRYLIKTRGQQVTLSCSPISGHRSVSWYQQTPGQGLQFLFEYFSETQRNKGNFPGRFSGRQFSNSRSEMNVSTLELGDSALYLCASSLGGTTNTGELFFGEGSRLTVL.

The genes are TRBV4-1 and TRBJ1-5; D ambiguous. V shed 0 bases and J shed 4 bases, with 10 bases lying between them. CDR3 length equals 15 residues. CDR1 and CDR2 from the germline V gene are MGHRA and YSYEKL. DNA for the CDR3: TGCGCCAGCAGCCAAGAAGAACAGCCAAATCAGCCCCAGCATTTT. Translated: CASSQEEQPNQPQHF.

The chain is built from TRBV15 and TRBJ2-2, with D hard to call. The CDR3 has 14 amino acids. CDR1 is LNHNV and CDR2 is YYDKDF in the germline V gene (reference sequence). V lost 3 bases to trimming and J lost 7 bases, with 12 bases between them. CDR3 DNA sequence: TGTGCCACCAGCAGGACTTCTATGTTCGGGGAGCTGTTTTTT. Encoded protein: CATSRTSMFGELFF.

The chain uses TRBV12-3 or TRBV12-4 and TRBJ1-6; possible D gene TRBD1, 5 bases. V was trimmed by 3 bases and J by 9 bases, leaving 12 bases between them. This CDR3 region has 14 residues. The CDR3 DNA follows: TGTGCCAGCAGTTTTGGGGGGGACGGTTCACCCCTCCACTTT. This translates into CASSFGGDGSPLHF.

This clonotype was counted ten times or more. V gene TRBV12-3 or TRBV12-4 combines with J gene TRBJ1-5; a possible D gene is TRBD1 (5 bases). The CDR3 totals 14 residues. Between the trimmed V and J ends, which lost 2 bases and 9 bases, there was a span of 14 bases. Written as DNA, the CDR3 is TGTGCCAGCAGTTTAATCGGGGCGGATGGGCCCCAGCATTTT. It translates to CASSLIGADGPQHF.

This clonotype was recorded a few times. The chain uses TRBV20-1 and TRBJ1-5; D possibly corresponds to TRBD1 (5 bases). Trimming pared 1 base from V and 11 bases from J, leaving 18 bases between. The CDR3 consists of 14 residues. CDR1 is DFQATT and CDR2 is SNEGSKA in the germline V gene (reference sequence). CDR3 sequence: CSARGPDKIIAQHF. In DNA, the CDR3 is TGCAGTGCTAGAGGGCCGGACAAAATAATAGCCCAGCATTTT.

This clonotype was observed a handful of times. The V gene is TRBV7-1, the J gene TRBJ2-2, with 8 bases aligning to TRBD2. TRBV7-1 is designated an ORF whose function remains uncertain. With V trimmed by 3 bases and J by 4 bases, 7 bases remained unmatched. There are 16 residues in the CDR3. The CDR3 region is CASSSRLARVTGELFF. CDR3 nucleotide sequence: TGTGCCAGCAGCTCCCGACTAGCGAGGGTCACCGGGGAGCTGTTTTTT.

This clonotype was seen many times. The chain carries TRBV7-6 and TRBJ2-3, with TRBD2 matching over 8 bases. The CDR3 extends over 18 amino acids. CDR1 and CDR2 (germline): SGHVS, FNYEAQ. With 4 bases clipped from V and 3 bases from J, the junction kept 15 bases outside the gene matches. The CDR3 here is CASSSPVKAGEVTDTQYF. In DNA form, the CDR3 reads TGTGCCAGCAGCTCCCCGGTAAAAGCGGGAGAGGTGACAGATACGCAGTATTTT.

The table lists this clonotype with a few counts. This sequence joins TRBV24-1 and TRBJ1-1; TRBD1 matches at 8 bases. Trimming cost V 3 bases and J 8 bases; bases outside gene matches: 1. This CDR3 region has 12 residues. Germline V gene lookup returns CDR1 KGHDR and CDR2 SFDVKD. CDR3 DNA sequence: TGTGCCACCAGTGATAGGACAGGGGAAGCTTTCTTT. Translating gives CATSDRTGEAFF.

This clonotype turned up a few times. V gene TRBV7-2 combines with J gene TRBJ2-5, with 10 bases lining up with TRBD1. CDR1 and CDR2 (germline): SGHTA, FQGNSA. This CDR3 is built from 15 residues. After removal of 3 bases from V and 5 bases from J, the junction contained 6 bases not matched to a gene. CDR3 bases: TGTGCCAGCAGCTTCCGGGACAGGGGTACGGAGACCCAGTACTTC. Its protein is CASSFRDRGTETQYF.

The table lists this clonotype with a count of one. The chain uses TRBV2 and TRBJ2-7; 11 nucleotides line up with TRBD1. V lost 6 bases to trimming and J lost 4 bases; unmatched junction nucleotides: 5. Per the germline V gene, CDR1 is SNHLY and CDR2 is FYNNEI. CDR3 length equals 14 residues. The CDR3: CASSSDRGRYEQYF. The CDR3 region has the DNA TGTGCCAGCAGCTCGGACAGGGGGCGGTACGAGCAGTACTTC.